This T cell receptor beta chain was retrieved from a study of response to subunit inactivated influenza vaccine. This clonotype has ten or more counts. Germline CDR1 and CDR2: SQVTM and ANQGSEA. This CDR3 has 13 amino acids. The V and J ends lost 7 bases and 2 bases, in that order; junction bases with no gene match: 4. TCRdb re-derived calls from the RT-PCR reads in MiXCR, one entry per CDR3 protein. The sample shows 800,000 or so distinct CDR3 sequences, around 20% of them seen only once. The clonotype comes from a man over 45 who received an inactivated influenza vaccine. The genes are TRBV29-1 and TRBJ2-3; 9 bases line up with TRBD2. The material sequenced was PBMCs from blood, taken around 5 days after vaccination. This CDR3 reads CSGLAGNTDTQYF. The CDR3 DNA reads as TGCAGCGGCCTAGCGGGGAACACAGATACGCAGTATTTT.